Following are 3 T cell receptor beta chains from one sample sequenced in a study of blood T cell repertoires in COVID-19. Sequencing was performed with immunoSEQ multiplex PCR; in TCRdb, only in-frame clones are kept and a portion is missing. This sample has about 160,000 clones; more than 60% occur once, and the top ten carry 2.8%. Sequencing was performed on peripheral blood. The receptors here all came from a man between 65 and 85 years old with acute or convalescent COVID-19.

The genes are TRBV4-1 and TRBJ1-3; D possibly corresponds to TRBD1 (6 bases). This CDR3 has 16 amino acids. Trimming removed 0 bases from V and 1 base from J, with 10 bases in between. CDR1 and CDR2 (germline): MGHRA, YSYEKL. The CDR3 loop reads CASSQEGGASGNTIYF. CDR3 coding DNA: TGCGCCAGCAGCCAAGAGGGGGGGGCGTCTGGAAACACCATATATTTT.

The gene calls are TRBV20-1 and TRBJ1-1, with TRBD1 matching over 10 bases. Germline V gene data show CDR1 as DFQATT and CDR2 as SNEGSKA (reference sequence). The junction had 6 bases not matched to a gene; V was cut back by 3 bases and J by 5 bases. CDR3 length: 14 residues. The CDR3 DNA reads TGCAGTGCTAGTCCGGGACAGGGGTGGACTGAAGCTTTCTTT. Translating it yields CSASPGQGWTEAFF.

CDR3 loop: CASSFGMNTEAFF. The CDR3 region has the DNA TGTGCCAGCAGTTTCGGTATGAACACTGAAGCTTTCTTT. V is TRBV12-3 or TRBV12-4 and J is TRBJ1-1; D is undetermined. The CDR3 consists of 13 residues. Trimming pared 3 bases from V and 0 bases from J, leaving 5 bases between.